The 21 T cell receptor beta chains in this list originate from one sample, sequenced in a study of blood T cell repertoires in COVID-19. Generated by immunoSEQ multiplex PCR, the TCRdb table keeps only in-frame clones and is missing some. The sample holds 88,000 or so clones, 79% seen once. Material: peripheral blood. All receptors derive from a human donor in a cohort sampled during active COVID-19.

A word on this clone: The germline gene is not matched at one end of the junction; a read error may be the cause. The chain uses TRBV7-7 and TRBJ2-2, with D perhaps TRBD2 (6 bases). CDR3 length: 14 residues. Germline V gene sequence: CDR1 SSHAT, CDR2 FNYEAQ (reference sequence). The CDR3 DNA sequence: TGTGCTAGCAGCTGGGACTTGAAGAACGGGGAGCTGTTTTTT. It codes for CASSWDLKNGELFF. The whole variable domain, filled in from reference TRBV7-7 and TRBJ2-2, reads GAGVSQSPRYKVTKRGQDVTLRCDPISSHATLYWYQQALGQGPEFLTYFNYEAQPDKSGLPSDRFSAERPEGSISTLTIQRTEQRDSAMYRCASSWDLKNGELFFGEGSRLTVL.

This chain connects TRBV19 to TRBJ2-6; D might be TRBD1 (7 bases). Trimming cost V 7 bases and J 2 bases, with 15 bases left between them. This CDR3 is 16 amino acids long. The germline V gene has CDR1 LNHDA and CDR2 SQIVND (reference sequence). CDR3 protein: CASNRGREAGANVLTF. CDR3 coding DNA: TGTGCCAGTAACAGGGGTAGGGAGGCTGGGGCCAACGTCCTGACTTTC.

This clone was seen once. V usage is TRBV6-1 and J usage is TRBJ1-5; TRBD1 might be the D (5 bases). Looked up from germline, CDR1 is MNHNS and CDR2 is SASEGT. Trimming took 2 bases from V and 6 from J, leaving 11 bases between them. The CDR3 is 14 residues long. As DNA, the CDR3 is TGTGCCAGCAGTGAATCGGGGGAAGGTCAGCCCCAGCATTTT. It yields the protein CASSESGEGQPQHF.

The V call is TRBV5-1, the J call TRBJ1-1, with TRBD1 matching 8 bases. Germline V lookup: CDR1 SGHRS, CDR2 YFSETQ. The CDR3 consists of 15 residues. V dropped 0 bases and J dropped 10; count of bases not matched to a gene: 11. CDR3 loop: CASSLGDRGTTLAFF. In DNA, the CDR3 is TGCGCCAGCAGCTTGGGCGACAGGGGCACAACTCTAGCTTTCTTT. Drawing the rest from reference TRBV5-1 and TRBJ1-1, the complete variable domain is KAGVTQTPRYLIKTRGQQVTLSCSPISGHRSVSWYQQTPGQGLQFLFEYFSETQRNKGNFPGRFSGRQFSNSRSEMNVSTLELGDSALYLCASSLGDRGTTLAFFGQGTRLTVV.

Only one count was recorded for this clone. The chain joins TRBV7-2 to TRBJ2-7; TRBD2 aligns across 8 bases. This CDR3 is 15 amino acids long. Germline V gene data show CDR1 as SGHTA and CDR2 as FQGNSA. V lost 2 bases to trimming and J lost 6 bases; unmatched junction nucleotides: 9. As DNA, the CDR3 is TGTGCCAGCAGCTTAAACGGGAGGGCGGGGGGCGAGCAGTACTTC. Amino acid sequence: CASSLNGRAGGEQYF.

Of note for this clone: Other nucleotide sequences from this sample produce the same CDR3. The chain links TRBV13 to TRBJ2-3, with TRBD2 matching over 9 bases. The CDR3 length is 14 residues. With 5 bases clipped from V and 6 bases from J, the junction kept 6 bases outside the gene matches. Germline V gene lookup returns CDR1 PRHDT and CDR2 FYEKMQ (reference sequence). CDR3 sequence reads: CASSQGLASDTQYF. In DNA form, the CDR3 reads TGTGCCAGCAGCCAGGGACTAGCTTCGGATACGCAGTATTTT.

Note on this clone: One end of the junction fails to match germline, which may point to a read error. The V and J genes are TRBV7-7 and TRBJ1-1; D remains ambiguous. Germline lookup yields CDR1 SSHAT and CDR2 FNYEAQ (reference sequence). This CDR3 has 13 residues. For the CDR3, the DNA is TGTGCTAGCAGCCTTCGGGAGAACACTGAAGCTTTCTTT. It codes for CASSLRENTEAFF.

The chain is built from TRBV7-2 and TRBJ2-3, with 9 bases fitting TRBD2. CDR3 length: 16 amino acids. The trim removed 6 bases at V and 0 bases at J, leaving 7 bases unmatched. CDR1 and CDR2 from the germline V gene are SGHTA and FQGNSA. CDR3 nucleotide sequence: TGTGCCAGCAGTTCGGCGACTAGCGGTAGCACAGATACGCAGTATTTT. It specifies CASSSATSGSTDTQYF.

The genes are TRBV2 and TRBJ2-2, with 10 bases matching TRBD2. The CDR3 length is 16 residues. Looked up from germline, CDR1 is SNHLY and CDR2 is FYNNEI. The junction had 7 bases not matched to a gene; V was cut back by 5 bases and J by 4 bases. Written as DNA, the CDR3 is TGTGCCAGCAGTTCCATAGCGGGAGGACCCACCGGGGAGCTGTTTTTT. Its translation is CASSSIAGGPTGELFF.

Only a few counts were recorded for this clone. The rearrangement joins TRBV5-6 to TRBJ2-7; 7 nucleotides agree with TRBD2. Germline assignment: CDR1 SGHDT and CDR2 YYEEEE. V gave up 1 base and J gave up 4 bases; unmatched junction bases: 8. The CDR3 contains 15 residues. The CDR3 loop is CASSLRWEGRYEQYF. DNA for the CDR3: TGTGCCAGCAGCTTGCGGTGGGAGGGCCGGTACGAGCAGTACTTC. Combining the CDR3 with reference TRBV5-6 and TRBJ2-7 gives the whole variable domain DAGVTQSPTHLIKTRGQQVTLRCSPKSGHDTVSWYQQALGQGPQFIFQYYEEEERQRGNFPDRFSGHQFPNYSSELNVNALLLGDSALYLCASSLRWEGRYEQYFGPGTRLTVT.

V gene TRBV10-3 combines with J gene TRBJ2-3; 15 bases agree with TRBD2. Germline-derived CDR1 and CDR2 are ENHRY and SYGVKD. The CDR3 length is 16 residues. With 4 bases clipped from V and 6 bases from J, the junction kept 5 bases outside the gene matches. CDR3 bases: TGTGCCATCAGTGTCGCCGGGACTAGCGGGGGGGATACGCAGTATTTT. This translates into CAISVAGTSGGDTQYF.

The CDR3, as DNA: TGTGCCAGCAGCTTAGTACAGGGTGATGTCTTTACTGAAGCTTTCTTT. This codes for CASSLVQGDVFTEAFF. This chain connects TRBV7-9 to TRBJ1-1; tentative D call: TRBD1 (6 bases). Germline assignment: CDR1 SEHNR and CDR2 FQNEAQ (reference sequence). The CDR3 contains 16 residues. V was shortened by 1 base and J by 5 bases, with 17 bases between the two germline ends.

This clone is categorized as medium-sized. The gene calls are TRBV30 and TRBJ2-3, with a possible D match to TRBD1 (5 bases). The CDR3 is 15 amino acids. Looked up from germline, CDR1 is GTSNPN and CDR2 is SVGIG (reference sequence). V was shortened by 1 base and J by 5 bases, with 16 bases between the two germline ends. The CDR3 DNA reads TGTGCCTGGAGTGCGGTAAGGGGTTTCGGAGATACGCAGTATTTT. The encoded protein is CAWSAVRGFGDTQYF.

The chain is built from TRBV19 and TRBJ2-4; D not certain. The CDR3 runs 17 residues. V was trimmed by 3 bases and J by 1 base, leaving 16 bases between them. The germline CDR1 and CDR2 sequences are LNHDA and SQIVND (reference sequence). CDR3: CASSMHPQHGAKNIQYF. CDR3 in DNA: TGTGCCAGTAGTATGCATCCGCAACACGGGGCCAAAAACATTCAGTACTTC.

This clone was found a few times. The chain is built from TRBV28 and TRBJ1-2, with 7 nucleotides matching TRBD1. Trimming cost V 4 bases and J 7 bases; bases outside gene matches: 30. The CDR3 is made up of 21 amino acids. The germline V gene has CDR1 MDHEN and CDR2 SYDVKM. CDR3 in DNA: TGTGCCAGCAGTTCGCCCTCACCCGATCGACAGGGTCTAAAAACCGAAGGTGGCTACACCTTC. This translates into CASSSPSPDRQGLKTEGGYTF.

The gene calls are TRBV27 and TRBJ2-1; 8 positions match TRBD2. Looked up from germline, CDR1 is MNHEY and CDR2 is SMNVEV (reference sequence). The CDR3 consists of 15 residues. The V segment lost 3 bases and the J segment 2 bases; nucleotides outside the gene matches: 3. The CDR3 here is CASSLGREAYNEQFF. In DNA, the CDR3 is TGTGCCAGCAGTTTGGGGCGGGAGGCCTACAATGAGCAGTTCTTC.

The CDR3 sequence is CASSSLAGGTDTQYF. In DNA form, the CDR3 reads TGTGCCAGCAGCTCCCTAGCGGGGGGAACAGATACGCAGTATTTT. The chain couples TRBV5-4 to TRBJ2-3; 11 positions match TRBD2. This CDR3 is built from 15 residues. The V segment lost 3 bases and the J segment 3 bases; nucleotides outside the gene matches: 3. Germline V CDR1 and CDR2: SGHNT, YYREEE (reference sequence).

The J gene is TRBJ1-4, the V gene TRBV11-2; D remains unclear. Germline assignment: CDR1 SGHAT and CDR2 FQNNGV. This CDR3 region has 14 residues. V lost 3 bases to trimming and J lost 8 bases, with 13 bases between them. CDR3 loop: CASSFGTRGEKLFF. As DNA, the CDR3 is TGTGCCAGCAGCTTTGGCACTCGAGGGGAAAAACTGTTTTTT.

The V gene is TRBV27, the J gene TRBJ2-6; 9 positions agree with TRBD1. Trimming took 9 bases from V and 2 from J; bases not matched to a gene: 5. The CDR3 is 15 residues long. Germline-derived CDR1 and CDR2 are MNHEY and SMNVEV (reference sequence). The CDR3 DNA follows: TGTGCCAGGGGACAGGGCCTCACTGGGGCCAACGTCCTGACTTTC. Protein product: CARGQGLTGANVLTF.

The gene calls are TRBV29-1 and TRBJ1-5; D is undetermined. CDR1 is SQVTM and CDR2 is ANQGSEA in the germline V gene. V was trimmed by 1 base and J by 0 bases, leaving 4 bases between them. This CDR3 is built from 13 residues. CDR3 in amino acids: CSVEVNSNQPQHF. The CDR3 coding sequence is TGCAGCGTTGAAGTTAATAGCAATCAGCCCCAGCATTTT.

V usage is TRBV7-8 and J usage is TRBJ2-5; no firm D call. The CDR3 totals 17 residues. Germline V gives CDR1 SGHVS, CDR2 FQNEAQ. V was shortened by 1 base and J by 0 bases, with 15 bases between the two germline ends. CDR3 amino acids: CASSLVAGRMHQETQYF. CDR3 DNA sequence: TGTGCCAGCAGCTTAGTGGCCGGCAGGATGCACCAAGAGACCCAGTACTTC.